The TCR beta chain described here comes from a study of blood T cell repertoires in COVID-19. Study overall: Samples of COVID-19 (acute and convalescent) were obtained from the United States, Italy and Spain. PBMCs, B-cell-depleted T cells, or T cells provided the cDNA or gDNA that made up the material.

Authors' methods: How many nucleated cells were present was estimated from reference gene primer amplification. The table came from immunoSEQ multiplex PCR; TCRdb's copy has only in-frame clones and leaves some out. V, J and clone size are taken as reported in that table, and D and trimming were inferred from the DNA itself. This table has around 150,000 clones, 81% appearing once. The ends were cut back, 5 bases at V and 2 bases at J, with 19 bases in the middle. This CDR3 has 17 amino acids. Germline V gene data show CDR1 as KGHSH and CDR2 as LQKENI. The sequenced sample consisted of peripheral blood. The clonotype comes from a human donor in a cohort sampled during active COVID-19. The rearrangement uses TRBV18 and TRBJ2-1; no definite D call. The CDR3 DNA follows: TGTGCCAGCTCAGCGGAACTCGCTAGAGTGACCTACAATGAGCAGTTCTTC. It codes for CASSAELARVTYNEQFF. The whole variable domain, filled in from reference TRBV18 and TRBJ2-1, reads NAGVMQNPRHLVRRRGQEARLRCSPMKGHSHVYWYRQLPEEGLKFMVYLQKENIIDESGMPKERFSAEFPKEGPSILRIQQVVRGDSAAYFCASSAELARVTYNEQFFGPGTRLTVL.